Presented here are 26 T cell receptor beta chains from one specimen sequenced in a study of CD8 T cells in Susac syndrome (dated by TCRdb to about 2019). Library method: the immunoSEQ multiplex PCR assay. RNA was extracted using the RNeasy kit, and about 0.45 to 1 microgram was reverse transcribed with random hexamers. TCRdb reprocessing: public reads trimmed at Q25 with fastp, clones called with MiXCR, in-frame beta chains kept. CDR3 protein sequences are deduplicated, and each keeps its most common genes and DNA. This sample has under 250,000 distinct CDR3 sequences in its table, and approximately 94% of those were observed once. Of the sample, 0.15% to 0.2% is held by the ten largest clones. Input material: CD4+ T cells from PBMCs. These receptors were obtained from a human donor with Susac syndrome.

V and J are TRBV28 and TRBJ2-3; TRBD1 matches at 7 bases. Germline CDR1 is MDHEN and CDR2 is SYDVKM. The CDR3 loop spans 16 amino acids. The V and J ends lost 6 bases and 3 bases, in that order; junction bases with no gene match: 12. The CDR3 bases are TGTGCCAGCAGCCGCACGACAGGGTCTCGTACAGATACGCAGTATTTT. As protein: CASSRTTGSRTDTQYF.

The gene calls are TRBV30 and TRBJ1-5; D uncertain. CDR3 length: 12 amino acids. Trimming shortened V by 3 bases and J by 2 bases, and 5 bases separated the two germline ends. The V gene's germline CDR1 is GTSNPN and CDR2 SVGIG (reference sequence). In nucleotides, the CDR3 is TGTGCCTGGAGCGCGGGCAATCAGCCCCAGCATTTT. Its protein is CAWSAGNQPQHF.

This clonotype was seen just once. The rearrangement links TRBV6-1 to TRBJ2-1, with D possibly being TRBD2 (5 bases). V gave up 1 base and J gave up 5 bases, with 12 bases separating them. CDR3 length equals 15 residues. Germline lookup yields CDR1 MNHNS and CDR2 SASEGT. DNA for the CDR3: TGTGCCAGCAGTGAAGTATGGACGGAGGACAATGAGCAGTTCTTC. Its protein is CASSEVWTEDNEQFF.

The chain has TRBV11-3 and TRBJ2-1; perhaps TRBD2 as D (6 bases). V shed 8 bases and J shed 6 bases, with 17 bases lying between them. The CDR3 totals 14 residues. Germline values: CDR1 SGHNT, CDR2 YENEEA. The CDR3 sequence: CASDLTGGRNEQFF. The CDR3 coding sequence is TGTGCCAGCGACTTGACCGGGGGACGCAATGAGCAGTTCTTC.

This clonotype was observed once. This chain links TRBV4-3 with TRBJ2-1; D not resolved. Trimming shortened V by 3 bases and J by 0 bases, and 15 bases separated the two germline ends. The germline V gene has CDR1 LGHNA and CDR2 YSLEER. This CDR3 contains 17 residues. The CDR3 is CASSQGRGLNSYNEQFF. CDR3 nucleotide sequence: TGCGCCAGCAGCCAGGGAAGAGGTTTGAACTCCTACAATGAGCAGTTCTTC.

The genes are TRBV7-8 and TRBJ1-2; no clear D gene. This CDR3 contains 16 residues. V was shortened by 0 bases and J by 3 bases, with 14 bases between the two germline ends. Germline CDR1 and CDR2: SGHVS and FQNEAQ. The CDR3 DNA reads TGTGCCAGCAGCTTAGCGACGGGAGGGCTCGACTATGGCTACACCTTC. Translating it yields CASSLATGGLDYGYTF.

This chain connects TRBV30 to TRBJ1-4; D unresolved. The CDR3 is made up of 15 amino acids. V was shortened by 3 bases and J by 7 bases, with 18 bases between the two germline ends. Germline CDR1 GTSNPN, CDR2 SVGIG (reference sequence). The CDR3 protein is CAWRGTHAAGEKLFF. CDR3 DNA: TGTGCCTGGAGGGGTACTCACGCCGCGGGTGAAAAACTGTTTTTT.

The CDR3 protein is CSVEGPGGPNQPQHF. The CDR3 DNA sequence: TGCAGCGTTGAAGGACCAGGGGGCCCCAATCAGCCCCAGCATTTT. J is TRBJ1-5 and V is TRBV29-1, with 8 bases aligning to TRBD1. Trimming cost V 1 base and J 3 bases; bases outside gene matches: 5. The CDR3 is 15 amino acids. CDR1 and CDR2 from the germline V gene are SQVTM and ANQGSEA.

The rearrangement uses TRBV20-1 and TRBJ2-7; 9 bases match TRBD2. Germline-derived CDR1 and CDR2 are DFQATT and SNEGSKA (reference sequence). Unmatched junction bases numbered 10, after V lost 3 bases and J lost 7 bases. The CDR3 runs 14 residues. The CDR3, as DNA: TGCAGTGCTAGTACCGGCGGGGGGGCCGAGGAGCAGTACTTC. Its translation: CSASTGGGAEEQYF.

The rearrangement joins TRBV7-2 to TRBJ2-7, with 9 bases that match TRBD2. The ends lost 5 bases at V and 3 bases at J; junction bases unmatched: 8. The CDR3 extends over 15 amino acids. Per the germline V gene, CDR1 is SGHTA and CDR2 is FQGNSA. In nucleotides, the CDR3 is TGTGCCAGCAGCCAATACTCTAGCGGGATCTACGAGCAGTACTTC. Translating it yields CASSQYSSGIYEQYF.

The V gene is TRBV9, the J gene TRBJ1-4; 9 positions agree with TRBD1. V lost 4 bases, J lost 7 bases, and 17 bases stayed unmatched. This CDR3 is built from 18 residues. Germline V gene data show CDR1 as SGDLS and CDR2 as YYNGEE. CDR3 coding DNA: TGTGCCAGCAGCCCAACCACCGGGACAGGGTGGGGGGGTGAAAAACTGTTTTTT. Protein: CASSPTTGTGWGGEKLFF.

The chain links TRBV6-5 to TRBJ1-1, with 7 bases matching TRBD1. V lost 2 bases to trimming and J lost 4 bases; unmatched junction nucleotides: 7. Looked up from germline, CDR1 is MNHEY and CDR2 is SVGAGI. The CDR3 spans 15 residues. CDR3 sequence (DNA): TGTGCCAGCAGTTACCAGACAGGGTTTGGCACTGAAGCTTTCTTT. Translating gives CASSYQTGFGTEAFF.

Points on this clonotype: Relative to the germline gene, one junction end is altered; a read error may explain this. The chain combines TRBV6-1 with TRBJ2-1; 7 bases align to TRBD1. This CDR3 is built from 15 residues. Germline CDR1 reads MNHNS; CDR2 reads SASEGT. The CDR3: CASREGGNAYNEQFF. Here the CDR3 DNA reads TGTGCCAGCAGGGAAGGGGGCAACGCCTACAATGAGCAGTTCTTC.

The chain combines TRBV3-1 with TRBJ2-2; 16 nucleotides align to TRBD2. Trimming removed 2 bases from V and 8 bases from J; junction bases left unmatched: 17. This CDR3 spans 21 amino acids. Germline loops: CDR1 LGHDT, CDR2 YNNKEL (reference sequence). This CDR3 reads CASSQRAGTSGGAGRVGELFF. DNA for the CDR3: TGTGCCAGCAGCCAACGGGCCGGGACTAGCGGGGGGGCTGGTCGAGTTGGGGAGCTGTTTTTT. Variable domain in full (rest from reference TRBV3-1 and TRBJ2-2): DTAVSQTPKYLVTQMGNDKSIKCEQNLGHDTMYWYKQDSKKFLKIMFSYNNKELIINETVPNRFSPKSPDKAHLNLHINSLELGDSAVYFCASSQRAGTSGGAGRVGELFFGEGSRLTVL.

As DNA, the CDR3 is TGTGCCTGTTGGGACAACACCGGGGAGCTGTTTTTT. This gives the protein CACWDNTGELFF. V and J are TRBV30 and TRBJ2-2; D assignment may be TRBD1 or TRBD2 (5 bases each). CDR1 is GTSNPN, CDR2 SVGIG, per germline (reference sequence). The CDR3 runs 12 residues. V shed 6 bases and J shed 2 bases, with 7 bases lying between them.

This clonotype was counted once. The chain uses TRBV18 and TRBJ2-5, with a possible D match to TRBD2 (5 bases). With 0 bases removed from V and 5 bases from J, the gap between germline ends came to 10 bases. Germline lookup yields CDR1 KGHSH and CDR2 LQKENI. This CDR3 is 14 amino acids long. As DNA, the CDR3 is TGTGCCAGCTCACCACCGCCCGAGGGCGAGACCCAGTACTTC. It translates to CASSPPPEGETQYF.

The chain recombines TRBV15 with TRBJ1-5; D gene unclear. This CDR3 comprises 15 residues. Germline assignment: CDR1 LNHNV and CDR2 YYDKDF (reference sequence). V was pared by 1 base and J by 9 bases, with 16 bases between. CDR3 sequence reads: CATSRAGDGDWPQHF. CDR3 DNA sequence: TGTGCCACCAGCAGAGCGGGTGACGGGGATTGGCCCCAGCATTTT.

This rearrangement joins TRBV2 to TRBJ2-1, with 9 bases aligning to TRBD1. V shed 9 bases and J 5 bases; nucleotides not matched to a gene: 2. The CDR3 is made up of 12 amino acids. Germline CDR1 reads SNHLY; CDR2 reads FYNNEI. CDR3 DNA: TGTGCCAGGGGGACAGGGAACAATGAGCAGTTCTTC. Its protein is CARGTGNNEQFF.

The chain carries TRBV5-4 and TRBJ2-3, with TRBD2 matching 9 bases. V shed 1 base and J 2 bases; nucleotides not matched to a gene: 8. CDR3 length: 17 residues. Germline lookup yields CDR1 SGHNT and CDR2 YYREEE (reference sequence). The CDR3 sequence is CASSLFSGGTNTDTQYF. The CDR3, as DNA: TGTGCCAGCAGCTTGTTCAGCGGGGGGACTAACACAGATACGCAGTATTTT.

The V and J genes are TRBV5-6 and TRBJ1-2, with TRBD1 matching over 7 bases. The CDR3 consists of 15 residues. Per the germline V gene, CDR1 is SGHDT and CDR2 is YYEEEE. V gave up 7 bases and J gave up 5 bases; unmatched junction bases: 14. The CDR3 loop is CASGSTGTDFYGYTF. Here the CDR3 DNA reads TGTGCCAGCGGGTCTACCGGGACAGACTTTTATGGCTACACCTTC.

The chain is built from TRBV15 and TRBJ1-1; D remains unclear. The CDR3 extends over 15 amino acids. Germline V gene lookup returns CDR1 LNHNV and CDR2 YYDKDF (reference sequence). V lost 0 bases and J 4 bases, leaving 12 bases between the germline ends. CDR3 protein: CATSRDRRAATEAFF. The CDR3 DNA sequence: TGTGCCACCAGCAGAGATCGGAGGGCCGCCACTGAAGCTTTCTTT.

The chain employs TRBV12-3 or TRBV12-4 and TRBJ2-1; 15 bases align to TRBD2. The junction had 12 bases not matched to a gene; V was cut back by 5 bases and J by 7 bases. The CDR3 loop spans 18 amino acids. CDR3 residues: CASSPRTSGGAVGNEQFF. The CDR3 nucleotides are TGTGCCAGCAGTCCGAGGACTAGCGGGGGGGCCGTGGGAAATGAGCAGTTCTTC.

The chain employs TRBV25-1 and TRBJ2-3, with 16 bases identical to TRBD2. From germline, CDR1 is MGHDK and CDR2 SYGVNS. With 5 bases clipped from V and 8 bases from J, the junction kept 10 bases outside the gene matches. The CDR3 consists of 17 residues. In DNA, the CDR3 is TGTGCCAGCAGTTCCCCCGGGACTAGCGGGGGGGCAGGTACGCAGTATTTT. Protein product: CASSSPGTSGGAGTQYF.

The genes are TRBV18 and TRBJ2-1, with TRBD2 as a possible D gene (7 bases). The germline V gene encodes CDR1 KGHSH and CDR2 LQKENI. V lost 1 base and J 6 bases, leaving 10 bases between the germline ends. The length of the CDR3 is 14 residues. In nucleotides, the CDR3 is TGTGCCAGCTCACCACTGGCGGGGGCCAATGAGCAGTTCTTC. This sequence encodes CASSPLAGANEQFF.

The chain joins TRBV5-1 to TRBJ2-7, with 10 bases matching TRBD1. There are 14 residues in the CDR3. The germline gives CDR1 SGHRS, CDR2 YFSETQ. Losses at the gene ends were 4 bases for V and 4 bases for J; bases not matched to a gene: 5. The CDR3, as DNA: TGCGCCAGCAGCCCCGGGACAGGGGAGTACGAGCAGTACTTC. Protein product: CASSPGTGEYEQYF.

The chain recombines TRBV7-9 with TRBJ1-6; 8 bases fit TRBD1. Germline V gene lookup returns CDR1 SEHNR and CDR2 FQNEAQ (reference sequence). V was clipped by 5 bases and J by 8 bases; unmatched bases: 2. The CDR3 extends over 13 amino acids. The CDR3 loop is CASSGQGDSPLHF. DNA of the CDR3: TGTGCCAGCAGCGGACAGGGAGATTCACCCCTCCACTTT.